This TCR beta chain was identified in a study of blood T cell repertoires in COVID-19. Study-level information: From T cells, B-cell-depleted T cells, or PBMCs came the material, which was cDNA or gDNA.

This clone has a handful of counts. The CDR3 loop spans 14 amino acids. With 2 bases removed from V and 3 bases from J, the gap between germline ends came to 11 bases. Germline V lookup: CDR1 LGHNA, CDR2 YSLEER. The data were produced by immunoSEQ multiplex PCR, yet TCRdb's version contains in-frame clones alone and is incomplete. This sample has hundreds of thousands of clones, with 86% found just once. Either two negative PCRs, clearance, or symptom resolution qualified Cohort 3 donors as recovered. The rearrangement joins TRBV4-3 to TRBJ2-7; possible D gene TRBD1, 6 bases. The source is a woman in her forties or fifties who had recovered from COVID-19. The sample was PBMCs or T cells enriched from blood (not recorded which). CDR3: CASSQYRENYEQYF. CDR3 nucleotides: TGCGCCAGCAGCCAATACAGGGAAAACTACGAGCAGTACTTC.